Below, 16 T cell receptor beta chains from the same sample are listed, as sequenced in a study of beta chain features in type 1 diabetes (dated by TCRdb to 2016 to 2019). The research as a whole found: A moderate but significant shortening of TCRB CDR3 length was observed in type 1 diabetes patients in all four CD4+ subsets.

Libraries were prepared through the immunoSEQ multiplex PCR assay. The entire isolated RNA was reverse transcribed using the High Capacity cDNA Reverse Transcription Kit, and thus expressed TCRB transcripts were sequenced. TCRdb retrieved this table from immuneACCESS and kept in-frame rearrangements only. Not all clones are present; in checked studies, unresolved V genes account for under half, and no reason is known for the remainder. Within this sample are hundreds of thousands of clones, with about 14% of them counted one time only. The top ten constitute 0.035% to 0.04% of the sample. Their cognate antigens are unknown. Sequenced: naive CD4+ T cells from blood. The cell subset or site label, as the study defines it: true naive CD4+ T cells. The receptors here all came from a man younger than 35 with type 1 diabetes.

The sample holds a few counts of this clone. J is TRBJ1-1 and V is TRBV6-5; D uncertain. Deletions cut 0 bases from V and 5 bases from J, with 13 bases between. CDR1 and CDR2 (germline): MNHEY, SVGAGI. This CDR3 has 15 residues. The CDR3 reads CASSYSFLSGTEAFF. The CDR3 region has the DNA TGTGCCAGCAGTTACTCGTTCTTGAGTGGGACTGAAGCTTTCTTT.

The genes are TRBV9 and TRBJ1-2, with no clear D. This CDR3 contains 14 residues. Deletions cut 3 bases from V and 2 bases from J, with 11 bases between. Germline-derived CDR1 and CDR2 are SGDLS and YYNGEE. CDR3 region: CASSASTGNYGYTF. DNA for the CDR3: TGTGCCAGCAGCGCCTCGACGGGGAACTATGGCTACACCTTC.

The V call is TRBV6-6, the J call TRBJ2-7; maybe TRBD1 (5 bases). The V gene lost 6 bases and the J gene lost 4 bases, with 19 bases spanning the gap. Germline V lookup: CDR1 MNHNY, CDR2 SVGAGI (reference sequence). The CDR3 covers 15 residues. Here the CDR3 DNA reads TGTGCCAGCAGAGCCGAGGCAGGGAAACGGTACGAGCAGTACTTC. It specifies CASRAEAGKRYEQYF.

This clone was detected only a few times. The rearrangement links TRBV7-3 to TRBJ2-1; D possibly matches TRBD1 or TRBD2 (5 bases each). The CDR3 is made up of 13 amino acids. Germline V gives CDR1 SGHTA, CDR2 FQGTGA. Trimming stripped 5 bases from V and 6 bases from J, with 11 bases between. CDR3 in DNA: TGTGCCAGCAGCCTGGGGGTAGGCAATGAGCAGTTCTTC. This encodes CASSLGVGNEQFF. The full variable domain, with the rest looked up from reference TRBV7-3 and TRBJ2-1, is GAGVSQTPSNKVTEKGKYVELRCDPISGHTALYWYRQSLGQGPEFLIYFQGTGAADDSGLPNDRFFAVRPEGSVSTLKIQRTERGDSAVYLCASSLGVGNEQFFGPGTRLTVL.

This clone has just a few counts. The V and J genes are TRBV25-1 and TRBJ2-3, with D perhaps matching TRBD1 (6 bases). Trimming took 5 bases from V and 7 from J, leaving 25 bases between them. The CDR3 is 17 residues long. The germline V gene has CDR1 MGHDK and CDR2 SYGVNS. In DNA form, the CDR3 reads TGTGCCAGCAGTTCCCTACAGGGATCGGAACCCCAAAATACGCAGTATTTT. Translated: CASSSLQGSEPQNTQYF.

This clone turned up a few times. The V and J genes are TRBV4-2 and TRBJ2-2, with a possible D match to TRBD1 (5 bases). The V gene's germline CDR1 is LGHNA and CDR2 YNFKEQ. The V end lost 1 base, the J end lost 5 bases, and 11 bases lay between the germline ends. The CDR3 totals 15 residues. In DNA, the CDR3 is TGTGCCAGCAGCCAAGTAATAGCAGGGACCGGGGAGCTGTTTTTT. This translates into CASSQVIAGTGELFF.

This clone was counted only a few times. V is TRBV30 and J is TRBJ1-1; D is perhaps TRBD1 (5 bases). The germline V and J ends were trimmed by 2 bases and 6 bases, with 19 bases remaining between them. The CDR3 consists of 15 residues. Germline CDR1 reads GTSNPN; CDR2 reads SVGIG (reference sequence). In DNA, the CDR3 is TGTGCCTGGAGTTCCCCTCGTAAGGGGCTGGCTGAAGCTTTCTTT. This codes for CAWSSPRKGLAEAFF.

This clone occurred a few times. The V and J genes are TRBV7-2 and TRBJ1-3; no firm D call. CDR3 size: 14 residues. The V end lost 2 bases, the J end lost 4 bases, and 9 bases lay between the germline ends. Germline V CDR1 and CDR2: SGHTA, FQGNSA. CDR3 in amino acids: CASSLIHLGNTIYF. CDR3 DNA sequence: TGTGCCAGCAGCTTAATCCATCTGGGAAACACCATATATTTT. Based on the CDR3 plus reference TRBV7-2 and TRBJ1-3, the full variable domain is GAGVSQSPSNKVTEKGKDVELRCDPISGHTALYWYRQSLGQGLEFLIYFQGNSAPDKSGLPSDRFSAERTGGSVSTLTIQRTQQEDSAVYLCASSLIHLGNTIYFGEGSWLTVV.

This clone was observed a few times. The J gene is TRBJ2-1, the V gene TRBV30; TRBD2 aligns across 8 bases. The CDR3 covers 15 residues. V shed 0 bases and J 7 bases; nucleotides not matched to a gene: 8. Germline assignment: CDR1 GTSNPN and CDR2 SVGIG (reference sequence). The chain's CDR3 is CAWSVGLATGNEQFF. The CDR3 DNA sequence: TGTGCCTGGAGTGTCGGACTAGCAACGGGGAATGAGCAGTTCTTC.

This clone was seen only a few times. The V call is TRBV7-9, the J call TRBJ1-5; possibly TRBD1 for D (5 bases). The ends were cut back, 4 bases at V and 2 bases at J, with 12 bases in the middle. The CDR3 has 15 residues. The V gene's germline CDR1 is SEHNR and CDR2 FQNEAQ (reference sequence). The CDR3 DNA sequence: TGTGCCAGCAGCTCGGGGGGATTTGGCAATCAGCCCCAGCATTTT. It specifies CASSSGGFGNQPQHF.

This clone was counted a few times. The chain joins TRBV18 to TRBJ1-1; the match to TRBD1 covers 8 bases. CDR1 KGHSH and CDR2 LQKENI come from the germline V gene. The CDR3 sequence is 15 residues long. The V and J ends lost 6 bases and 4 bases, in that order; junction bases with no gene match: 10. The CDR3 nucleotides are TGTGCCAGCTCCCTAAGGACAGGGTGGGGCACTGAAGCTTTCTTT. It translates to CASSLRTGWGTEAFF.

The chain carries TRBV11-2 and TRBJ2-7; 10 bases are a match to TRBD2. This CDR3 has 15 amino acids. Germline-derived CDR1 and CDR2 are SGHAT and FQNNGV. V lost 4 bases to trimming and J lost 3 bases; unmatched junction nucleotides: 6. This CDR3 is CASSSILAGYYEQYF. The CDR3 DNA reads TGTGCCAGCAGCTCCATACTAGCGGGGTACTACGAGCAGTACTTC.

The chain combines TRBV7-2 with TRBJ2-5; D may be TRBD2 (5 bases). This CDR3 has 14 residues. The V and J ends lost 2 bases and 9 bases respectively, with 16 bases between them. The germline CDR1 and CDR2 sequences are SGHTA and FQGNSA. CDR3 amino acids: CASSLSSGHSPQYF. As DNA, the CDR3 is TGTGCCAGCAGCTTAAGCAGCGGCCATTCCCCCCAGTACTTC.

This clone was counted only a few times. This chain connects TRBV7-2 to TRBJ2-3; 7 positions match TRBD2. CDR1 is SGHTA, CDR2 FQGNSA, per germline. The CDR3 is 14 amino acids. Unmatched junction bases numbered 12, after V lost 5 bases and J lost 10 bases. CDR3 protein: CASSLPGLVGPQYF. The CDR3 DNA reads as TGTGCCAGCAGCCTCCCTGGACTAGTCGGTCCGCAGTATTTT.

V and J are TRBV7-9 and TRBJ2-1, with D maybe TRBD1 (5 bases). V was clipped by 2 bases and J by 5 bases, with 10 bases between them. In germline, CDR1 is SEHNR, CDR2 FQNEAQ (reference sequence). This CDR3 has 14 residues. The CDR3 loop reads CASSLLQGNNEQFF. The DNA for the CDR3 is TGTGCCAGCAGCTTATTGCAGGGAAACAATGAGCAGTTCTTC.

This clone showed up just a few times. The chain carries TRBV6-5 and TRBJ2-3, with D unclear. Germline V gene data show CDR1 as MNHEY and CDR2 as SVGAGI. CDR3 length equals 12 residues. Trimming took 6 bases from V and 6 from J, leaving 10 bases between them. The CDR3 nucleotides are TGTGCCAGCAGCCCTCTTAGTGATACGCAGTATTTT. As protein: CASSPLSDTQYF.